Listed below are T cell receptor beta chains from one sample, sequenced in a study of blood T cell repertoires in COVID-19. Assay used: immunoSEQ multiplex PCR; TCRdb lists only in-frame clones, some missing. The table includes around 250,000 clones, roughly 82% detected once. Material: peripheral blood. All receptors derive from a man aged 80 or over with acute or convalescent COVID-19. CDR3s include the opening cysteine and the closing phenylalanine or tryptophan. Fields, in order: V gene, J gene, D gene, clone size, CDR3 length, CDR3 protein, CDR3 DNA. The D gene is left open where the match is weak. Size is stated for part of the rows, as once, few or many counts, or as a class when the clone is expanded.

TRBV5-8,TRBJ2-1,TRBD2,.,15,CASSLVTSKRESRVF,TGTGCCAGCAGCTTAGTAACCTCTAAGCGGGAGTCTAGGGTCTTC
TRBV19,TRBJ1-1,TRBD1,.,13,CASSIGGQREAFF,TGTGCCAGTAGTATAGGGGGACAGCGAGAAGCTTTCTTT
TRBV29-1,TRBJ2-1,TRBD2,.,12,CSVDIAGNEQFF,TGCAGCGTGGATATAGCGGGGAATGAGCAGTTCTTC
TRBV5-1,TRBJ2-1,.,few,15,CASSSDTSSYNEQFF,TGCGCCAGCAGCTCCGACACCTCCTCCTACAATGAGCAGTTCTTC
TRBV6-6,TRBJ1-2,.,.,14,CASSGAGFNYGYTF,TGTGCCAGCAGTGGGGCAGGTTTTAACTATGGCTACACCTTC
TRBV28,TRBJ1-5,.,.,14,CASSPLRGNQPQHF,TGTGCCAGCAGTCCACTGAGGGGCAATCAGCCCCAGCATTTT
TRBV19,TRBJ1-5,TRBD1,.,14,CASSTTGGHQPQHF,TGTGCCAGTAGTACCACAGGGGGCCATCAGCCCCAGCATTTT
TRBV27,TRBJ2-1,TRBD2,.,16,CASSHRGGLAVPEQFF,TGTGCCAGCAGCCACCGGGGGGGACTAGCGGTCCCTGAGCAGTTCTTC
TRBV11-3,TRBJ2-7,TRBD2,once,16,CASSPRNSGRHNEQYF,TGTGCCAGCAGCCCCCGAAATAGCGGGAGACACAACGAGCAGTACTTC
TRBV7-2,TRBJ1-2,.,.,15,CASRRESKTGYGYTF,TGTGCCAGCAGAAGAGAGAGTAAGACAGGCTATGGCTACACCTTC
TRBV19,TRBJ2-1,TRBD2,.,15,CASSVKFSGSNEQFF,TGTGCCAGTAGTGTAAAATTTAGCGGGAGCAATGAGCAGTTCTTC
TRBV20-1,TRBJ2-2,.,.,13,CSASAPGTGELFF,TGCAGTGCTAGTGCACCGGGAACCGGGGAGCTGTTTTTT
TRBV5-4,TRBJ1-2,TRBD1,.,13,CASSRQGMGGYTF,TGTGCCAGCAGCCGACAGGGGATGGGGGGCTACACCTTC
TRBV3-1/TRBV3-2,TRBJ2-3,TRBD1,.,18,CASSHPAGRTGKTDTQYF,TGTGCCAGCAGCCATCCCGCCGGCCGGACAGGGAAGACAGATACGCAGTATTTT
TRBV7-3,TRBJ2-1,TRBD1,once,15,CASSPGQGSYNEQFF,TGTGCCAGCAGCCCCGGACAGGGGTCTTACAATGAGCAGTTCTTC
TRBV28,TRBJ1-3,TRBD1,once,15,CASVQGTVSGNTIYF,TGTGCCAGCGTACAGGGGACTGTCTCTGGAAACACCATATATTTT
TRBV2,TRBJ1-4,TRBD1,many,15,CASSNGDRVREKLFF,TGTGCCAGCAGTAATGGGGACAGGGTTCGTGAAAAACTGTTTTTT
TRBV19,TRBJ1-1,.,.,13,CASSQVWNTEAFF,TGTGCCAGTAGCCAGGTCTGGAACACTGAAGCTTTCTTT
TRBV4-1,TRBJ1-3,TRBD1,.,19,CASSRDPGQGANSGNTIYF,TGCGCCAGCAGCCGAGACCCGGGACAGGGGGCTAACTCTGGAAACACCATATATTTT
TRBV15,TRBJ2-3,.,once,14,CATRVGHTGDTQYF,TGTGCCACCAGGGTGGGACACACGGGAGATACGCAGTATTTT
TRBV27,TRBJ1-5,.,.,14,CASSLDSVNQPQHF,TGTGCCAGCAGTCTTGACAGCGTTAATCAGCCCCAGCATTTT
TRBV6-5,TRBJ1-5,.,.,14,CASSSYGDNQPQHF,TGTGCCAGCAGTTCCTACGGGGACAATCAGCCCCAGCATTTT
TRBV7-6,TRBJ2-1,TRBD2,.,16,CASSSIAGGSYNEQFF,TGTGCCAGCAGCTCCATAGCGGGAGGTAGCTACAATGAGCAGTTCTTC
TRBV6-9,TRBJ2-7,TRBD2,.,14,CASTEGGGPYEQYF,TGTGCCAGCACCGAGGGCGGGGGGCCCTACGAGCAGTACTTC
TRBV3-1/TRBV3-2,TRBJ1-2,.,few,12,CASSQGGDGYTF,TGTGCCAGCAGCCAAGGCGGGGATGGCTACACCTTC
TRBV6-5,TRBJ1-3,TRBD1,.,15,CATGQGNAYGNTIYF,TGTGCCACCGGACAGGGAAACGCTTATGGAAACACCATATATTTT
TRBV4-1,TRBJ1-6,TRBD1,.,15,CASSQEGTGVSPLHF,TGCGCCAGCAGCCAAGAGGGGACAGGGGTATCACCCCTCCACTTT
TRBV29-1,TRBJ1-5,TRBD1,.,16,CSVSVHGTGGNQPQHF,TGCAGCGTAAGCGTCCACGGGACAGGGGGCAATCAGCCCCAGCATTTT
TRBV15,TRBJ1-2,TRBD1,once,16,CATSGMGSRGHSGYTF,TGTGCCACCAGCGGAATGGGGTCCAGGGGGCATAGTGGCTACACCTTC
TRBV3-1/TRBV3-2,TRBJ1-6,TRBD1,few,14,CASSPGDRGSPLHF,TGTGCCAGCAGCCCAGGAGACAGGGGATCGCCCCTCCACTTT
TRBV9,TRBJ1-1,.,few,15,CASSSRWGGNTEAFF,TGTGCCAGCAGCTCCAGGTGGGGGGGGAACACTGAAGCTTTCTTT
TRBV6-5,TRBJ2-5,.,.,13,CASSRGLQETQYF,TGTGCCAGCAGTAGGGGCCTCCAAGAGACCCAGTACTTC
TRBV19,TRBJ2-1,TRBD2,.,15,CASSTTSGVYNEQFF,TGTGCCAGTAGTACGACTAGCGGGGTTTACAATGAGCAGTTCTTC
TRBV7-3,TRBJ2-1,TRBD2,.,14,CASRTLAGGGEQFF,TGTGCCAGCAGAACTCTAGCGGGAGGTGGTGAGCAGTTCTTC